Presented here are 28 T cell receptor beta chains from one specimen sequenced in a study of identical twins. TCRdb re-called the 5' RACE reads through MiXCR, storing one row per CDR3 protein. The table lists more than 650,000 distinct CDR3 sequences, less than 7% of them singletons. The sequenced sample consisted of naive T cells sorted from blood. The receptors were sampled from a man aged 18 to 30 in good health.

This clonotype appeared a few times. The chain links TRBV5-5 to TRBJ2-7; 12 bases are a match to TRBD1. The junction had 4 bases not matched to a gene; V was cut back by 4 bases and J by 2 bases. The V gene's germline CDR1 is SGHKS and CDR2 YYEKEE (reference sequence). The CDR3 is 15 residues long. CDR3 nucleotide sequence: TGTGCCAGCAGCATAGGGACAGGGGGCCCCTACGAGCAGTACTTC. Translation: CASSIGTGGPYEQYF. Full variable domain (missing parts from reference TRBV5-5 and TRBJ2-7): DAGVTQSPTHLIKTRGQQVTLRCSPISGHKSVSWYQQVLGQGPQFIFQYYEKEERGRGNFPDRFSARQFPNYSSELNVNALLLGDSALYLCASSIGTGGPYEQYFGPGTRLTVT.

This clonotype was picked up a small number of times. V usage is TRBV14 and J usage is TRBJ2-1, with a tentative D call TRBD2 (6 bases). The V gene's germline CDR1 is SGHDN and CDR2 FVKESK. The CDR3 spans 16 residues. V lost 2 bases and J 2 bases, leaving 13 bases between the germline ends. The CDR3, as DNA: TGTGCCAGCAGCCAAAACGGCGGGACCACCTACAATGAGCAGTTCTTC. Its translation: CASSQNGGTTYNEQFF.

In the case of this clonotype: A much bigger clone sits one base away, suggesting this may be a read error. The V and J genes are TRBV20-1 and TRBJ2-7; D gene unclear. Looked up from germline, CDR1 is DFQATT and CDR2 is SNEGSKA (reference sequence). The CDR3 runs to 14 residues. The CDR3 DNA is TGCAGTGCTGGAGATCCTGGCAGCTCCTACGAGCAGTACTTC. It specifies CSAGDPGSSYEQYF.

At least ten counts were recorded for this clonotype. The chain joins TRBV20-1 to TRBJ2-1, with D perhaps TRBD2 (7 bases). V was clipped by 3 bases and J by 5 bases, with 14 bases between them. The CDR3 loop spans 14 amino acids. Germline CDR1 is DFQATT and CDR2 is SNEGSKA (reference sequence). CDR3 in DNA: TGCAGTGCTAGTCCGGGGGGCTATGACAATGAGCAGTTCTTC. As protein: CSASPGGYDNEQFF.

This chain connects TRBV10-3 to TRBJ2-2; D is ambiguous. Germline CDR1 and CDR2: ENHRY and SYGVKD. Trimming left V 10 bases short and J 3 bases short, with 15 bases between. This CDR3 spans 14 amino acids. This CDR3 is CATRVVGDTGELFF. DNA of the CDR3: TGTGCCACTAGGGTCGTTGGGGACACCGGGGAGCTGTTTTTT.

The gene calls are TRBV30 and TRBJ2-1; D is ambiguous. The CDR3 is 11 residues long. Trimming stripped 3 bases from V and 8 bases from J, with 8 bases between. Germline CDR1 is GTSNPN and CDR2 is SVGIG (reference sequence). The CDR3 loop reads CAWRGSYEQFF. The CDR3 region has the DNA TGTGCCTGGAGAGGTAGCTATGAGCAGTTCTTC.

This clonotype was seen at least ten times. The V call is TRBV5-1, the J call TRBJ1-5; D perhaps matches TRBD1 (5 bases). The CDR3 length is 14 residues. Looked up from germline, CDR1 is SGHRS and CDR2 is YFSETQ. Trimming stripped 0 bases from V and 3 bases from J, with 7 bases between. CDR3 sequence (DNA): TGCGCCAGCAGCTTGGGACAGCTCAATCAGCCCCAGCATTTT. Translating it yields CASSLGQLNQPQHF. The complete variable domain, with remaining parts taken from reference TRBV5-1 and TRBJ1-5, reads KAGVTQTPRYLIKTRGQQVTLSCSPISGHRSVSWYQQTPGQGLQFLFEYFSETQRNKGNFPGRFSGRQFSNSRSEMNVSTLELGDSALYLCASSLGQLNQPQHFGDGTRLSIL.

This clonotype was counted at least ten times. DNA of the CDR3: TGCAGCGTTGATCCGGGGACCCAGTACTTC. As protein: CSVDPGTQYF. The chain is built from TRBV29-1 and TRBJ2-5, with D hard to call. Trimming left V 3 bases short and J 7 bases short, with 6 bases between. The germline CDR1 and CDR2 sequences are SQVTM and ANQGSEA. CDR3 length: 10 residues.

This clonotype was detected many times. For the CDR3, the DNA is TGCAGCGTCGATGAAGATTGGTGGGAGGGCCCTCGTAATGAGCAGTTCTTC. This gives the protein CSVDEDWWEGPRNEQFF. V gene TRBV29-1 combines with J gene TRBJ2-1; 7 nucleotides agree with TRBD2. The V gene's germline CDR1 is SQVTM and CDR2 ANQGSEA. J gave up 7 bases and V 6 bases, and 21 bases lay outside the gene matches. The CDR3 runs 17 residues.

This clonotype was observed a handful of times. The chain couples TRBV7-6 to TRBJ2-1; 8 bases line up with TRBD2. Germline CDR1 SGHVS, CDR2 FNYEAQ. The CDR3 extends over 16 amino acids. V dropped 0 bases and J dropped 4; count of bases not matched to a gene: 5. DNA of the CDR3: TGTGCCAGCAGCTTAGCTAGGTCTAGCGGGTACAATGAGCAGTTCTTC. Protein product: CASSLARSSGYNEQFF. The full variable domain, its missing parts supplied by reference TRBV7-6 and TRBJ2-1, is GAGVSQSPRYKVTKRGQDVALRCDPISGHVSLYWYRQALGQGPEFLTYFNYEAQQDKSGLPNDRFSAERPEGSISTLTIQRTEQRDSAMYRCASSLARSSGYNEQFFGPGTRLTVL.

At least ten counts were recorded for this clonotype. The rearrangement joins TRBV21-1 to TRBJ1-5; TRBD1, as called in the table, went unchecked against the DNA. TRBV21-1 is shown as a pseudogene. This CDR3 has 15 amino acids. CDR3 sequence: CASNPIRGINQPQHF. The CDR3 DNA reads TGTGCCAGCAACCCGATCCGGGGAATTAATCAGCCCCAGCATTTT.

Many counts were recorded for this clonotype. V is TRBV12-3 or TRBV12-4 and J is TRBJ2-5, with 10 bases that match TRBD2. J lost 4 bases, V lost 9 bases, and 14 bases had no gene match. This CDR3 is 16 amino acids long. CDR3 nucleotide sequence: TGTGCCAGTAGTCAACCGGGACTAGCGTCTCTAGAGACCCAGTACTTC. Translation: CASSQPGLASLETQYF.

The gene calls are TRBV6-5 and TRBJ2-5, with D possibly TRBD1 on 5 matching bases. The CDR3 is 12 amino acids. Deletions cut 7 bases from V and 5 bases from J, with 11 bases between. CDR1 and CDR2 from the germline V gene are MNHEY and SVGAGI. CDR3 nucleotide sequence: TGTGCCAGCACTACCTCAGGGGAGACCCAGTACTTC. Translation: CASTTSGETQYF.

This CDR3 reads CASSSRDRGAVGYTF. The DNA of the CDR3 is TGTGCCAGCAGTTCCCGGGACAGGGGCGCGGTTGGCTACACCTTC. This chain uses TRBV12-3 or TRBV12-4 with TRBJ1-2; 10 nucleotides line up with TRBD1. With V trimmed by 4 bases and J by 7 bases, 9 bases remained unmatched. This CDR3 is 15 amino acids long.

This clonotype was detected only a few times. V is TRBV21-1 and J is TRBJ2-7; the D call of TRBD1 is as the table states it, not checked on the DNA. TRBV21-1 is reported as a pseudogene. This CDR3 spans 14 amino acids. The CDR3 nucleotides are TGTGCCAGCAGCAATCCCTCGGGGCTGGGCGAGCAGTACGTC. Residues: CASSNPSGLGEQYV.

The rearrangement joins TRBV14 to TRBJ1-4; the match to TRBD1 covers 8 bases. The V gene end was trimmed by 4 bases and the J gene end by 11 bases; junction bases not matched to a gene: 6. The CDR3 loop spans 13 amino acids. Per germline, CDR1 SGHDN and CDR2 FVKESK. The CDR3 spells CASSLRQGKKLFF. The CDR3 coding sequence is TGTGCCAGCAGCCTTCGACAGGGGAAGAAACTGTTTTTT.

This clonotype was found many times. V and J are TRBV12-3 or TRBV12-4 and TRBJ2-2; D may be TRBD2 (6 bases). The CDR3 loop spans 16 amino acids. Trimming removed 6 bases at V and 6 bases at J, with 20 bases between. For the CDR3, the DNA is TGTGCCAGCAGCCGGGGGACTTCTGCAGTGGCCGGGGAGCTGTTTTTT. This codes for CASSRGTSAVAGELFF.

The chain combines TRBV7-2 with TRBJ2-5; 9 nucleotides align to TRBD2. From germline, CDR1 is SGHTA and CDR2 FQGNSA. The trim removed 1 base at V and 5 bases at J, leaving 5 bases unmatched. CDR3 length: 15 amino acids. CDR3 sequence reads: CASSLGLAVRETQYF. DNA for the CDR3: TGTGCCAGCAGCTTAGGACTAGCGGTACGGGAGACCCAGTACTTC.

This clonotype showed up many times. The J gene is TRBJ2-1, the V gene TRBV18, with D uncertain. The V gene's germline CDR1 is KGHSH and CDR2 LQKENI. The CDR3 contains 14 residues. Trimming removed 2 bases from V and 6 bases from J, with 11 bases in between. The CDR3 spells CASSPTLRLNEQFF. CDR3 in DNA: TGTGCCAGCTCACCAACCCTACGCCTCAATGAGCAGTTCTTC.

This clonotype was observed at least ten times. The V and J genes are TRBV29-1 and TRBJ2-1; 14 nucleotides line up with TRBD2. This CDR3 is built from 16 residues. The ends lost 0 bases at V and 8 bases at J; junction bases unmatched: 6. The germline CDR1 and CDR2 sequences are SQVTM and ANQGSEA. CDR3: CSVEEGGLAGVHEQFF. In DNA, the CDR3 is TGCAGCGTTGAAGAGGGGGGACTAGCGGGAGTGCATGAGCAGTTCTTC.

This clonotype has ten or more counts. The chain couples TRBV29-1 to TRBJ2-2, with D unresolved. The CDR3 is 15 residues long. Trimming left V 4 bases short and J 2 bases short, with 14 bases between. Germline lookup yields CDR1 SQVTM and CDR2 ANQGSEA. CDR3 sequence (DNA): TGCAGCGTTGGCACCCTCTCGGGTAACACCGGGGAGCTGTTTTTT. Amino acids: CSVGTLSGNTGELFF.

In its sample, this clonotype was seen many times. This chain links TRBV20-1 with TRBJ2-1; 10 nucleotides agree with TRBD2. This CDR3 is 15 amino acids long. With V trimmed by 7 bases and J by 1 base, 7 bases remained unmatched. Germline lookup yields CDR1 DFQATT and CDR2 SNEGSKA (reference sequence). CDR3 in DNA: TGCAGTGTTTCTAGCGGGAGTATATCCTACAATGAGCAGTTCTTC. Translated: CSVSSGSISYNEQFF.

In this sample, this clonotype turned up many times. This chain uses TRBV25-1 with TRBJ2-5; TRBD2 matches 9 bases. The trim removed 3 bases at V and 9 bases at J, leaving 14 bases unmatched. Germline values: CDR1 MGHDK, CDR2 SYGVNS. This CDR3 comprises 16 residues. The CDR3 region is CASSDPSSGNRESQYF. The CDR3 nucleotides read TGTGCCAGCAGTGATCCTTCTAGCGGGAACAGAGAATCCCAGTACTTC.

At least ten counts were recorded for this clonotype. V gene TRBV12-3 or TRBV12-4 combines with J gene TRBJ1-2, with 8 bases fitting TRBD1. This CDR3 comprises 14 residues. V dropped 4 bases and J dropped 4; count of bases not matched to a gene: 5. The CDR3 nucleotides read TGTGCCAGCAGTTATCCGGGACAGGTCTATGGCTACACCTTC. Protein product: CASSYPGQVYGYTF.

This chain uses TRBV7-3 with TRBJ2-1; 9 bases agree with TRBD2. The CDR3 runs to 14 residues. Per germline, CDR1 SGHTA and CDR2 FQGTGA. V gave up 8 bases and J gave up 4 bases; unmatched junction bases: 6. The CDR3 sequence is CASGREGRYNEQFF. For the CDR3, the DNA is TGTGCCAGCGGGCGGGAGGGCCGGTACAATGAGCAGTTCTTC.

This clonotype was counted at least ten times. V gene TRBV4-1 combines with J gene TRBJ1-3; D unclear. CDR3 length: 14 residues. CDR1 and CDR2 (germline): MGHRA, YSYEKL. With 1 base removed from V and 0 bases from J, the gap between germline ends came to 4 bases. CDR3 loop: CASSQGPSGNTIYF. The CDR3, as DNA: TGCGCCAGCAGCCAAGGACCCTCTGGAAACACCATATATTTT.

The chain combines TRBV6-5 with TRBJ2-1; TRBD1 aligns across 9 bases. Germline values: CDR1 MNHEY, CDR2 SVGAGI. V shed 4 bases, J shed 4 bases, and the junction held 14 bases outside the gene matches. The CDR3 runs to 18 residues. CDR3 in amino acids: CASSSITGGWGGYNEQFF. The CDR3 DNA reads TGTGCCAGCAGTTCGATTACAGGGGGCTGGGGGGGTTACAATGAGCAGTTCTTC.

V and J are TRBV29-1 and TRBJ2-3; tentatively, D is TRBD1 (5 bases). With 4 bases removed from V and 2 bases from J, the gap between germline ends came to 16 bases. The CDR3 is 15 amino acids. The germline V gene encodes CDR1 SQVTM and CDR2 ANQGSEA. The CDR3 DNA sequence: TGCAGCGTTGTAAGGGGCGGATCGTACACAGATACGCAGTATTTT. Residues: CSVVRGGSYTDTQYF.